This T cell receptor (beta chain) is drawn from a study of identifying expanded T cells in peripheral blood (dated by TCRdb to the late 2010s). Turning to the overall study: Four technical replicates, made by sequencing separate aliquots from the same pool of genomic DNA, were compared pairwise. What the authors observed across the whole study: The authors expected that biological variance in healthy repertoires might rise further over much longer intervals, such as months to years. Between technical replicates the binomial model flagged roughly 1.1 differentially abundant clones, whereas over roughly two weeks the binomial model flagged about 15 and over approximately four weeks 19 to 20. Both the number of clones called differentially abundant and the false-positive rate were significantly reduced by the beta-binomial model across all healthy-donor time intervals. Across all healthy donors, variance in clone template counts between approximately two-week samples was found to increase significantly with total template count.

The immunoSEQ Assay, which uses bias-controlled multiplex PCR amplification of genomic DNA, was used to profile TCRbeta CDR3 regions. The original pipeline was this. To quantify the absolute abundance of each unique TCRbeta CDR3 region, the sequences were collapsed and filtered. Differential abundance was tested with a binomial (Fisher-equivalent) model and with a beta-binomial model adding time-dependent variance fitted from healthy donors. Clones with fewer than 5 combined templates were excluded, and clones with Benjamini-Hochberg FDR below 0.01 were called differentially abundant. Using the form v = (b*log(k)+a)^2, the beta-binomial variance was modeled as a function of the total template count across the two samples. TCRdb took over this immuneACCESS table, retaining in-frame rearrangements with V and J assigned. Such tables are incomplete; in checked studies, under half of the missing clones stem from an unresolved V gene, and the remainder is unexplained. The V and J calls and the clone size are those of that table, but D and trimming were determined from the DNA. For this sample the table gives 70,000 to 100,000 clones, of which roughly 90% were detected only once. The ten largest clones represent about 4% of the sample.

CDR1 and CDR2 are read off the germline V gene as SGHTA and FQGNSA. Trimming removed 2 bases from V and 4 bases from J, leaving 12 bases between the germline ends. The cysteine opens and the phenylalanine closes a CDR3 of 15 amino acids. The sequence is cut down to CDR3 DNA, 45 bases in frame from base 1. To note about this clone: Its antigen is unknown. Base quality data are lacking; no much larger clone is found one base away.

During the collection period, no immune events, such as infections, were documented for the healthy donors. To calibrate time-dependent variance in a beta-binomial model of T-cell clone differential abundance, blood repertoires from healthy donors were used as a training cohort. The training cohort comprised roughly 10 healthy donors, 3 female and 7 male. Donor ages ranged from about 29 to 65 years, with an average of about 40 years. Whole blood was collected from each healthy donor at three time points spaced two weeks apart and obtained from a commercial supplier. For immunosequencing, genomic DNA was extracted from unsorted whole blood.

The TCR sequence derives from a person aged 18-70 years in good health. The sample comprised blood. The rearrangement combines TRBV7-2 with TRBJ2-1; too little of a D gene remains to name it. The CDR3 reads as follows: CASSLRGSEYNEQFF. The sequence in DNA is TGTGCCAGCAGCTTACGCGGCTCCGAGTACAATGAGCAGTTCTTC.